This TCR beta chain was documented in a study of blood T cell repertoires in COVID-19. Study-level information: Spain, Italy and the United States supplied samples that represented acute and convalescent COVID-19.

Self-reported history from a screening survey and questionnaire set each donor's cohort. Recovered status in Cohort 3 required two negative PCRs, clearance, or symptom resolution. In the original processing: For nucleated cells, counts were estimated from reference gene primer amplification. Using immunoSEQ multiplex PCR, the repertoire was profiled, and TCRdb retains in-frame clones only, with some absent. V, J and clone size derive from that table, while D and trimming were established from the DNA sequence. Of about 230,000 clones in the sample, 70% to 85% were seen once. The germline CDR1 and CDR2 sequences are ENHRY and SYGVKD. V trimming: 10 bases; J trimming: 0 bases; junction bases outside the gene matches: 6. The CDR3 has 14 amino acids.

This clonotype was obtained from a man in his 60s who had recovered from COVID-19. This chain links TRBV10-3 with TRBJ1-3; 7 bases line up with TRBD1. Sequences were obtained from PBMCs or T cells enriched from blood (not recorded which). In DNA, the CDR3 is TGTGCCACCGGACAGGCGGCCTCTGGAAACACCATATATTTT. This encodes CATGQAASGNTIYF.